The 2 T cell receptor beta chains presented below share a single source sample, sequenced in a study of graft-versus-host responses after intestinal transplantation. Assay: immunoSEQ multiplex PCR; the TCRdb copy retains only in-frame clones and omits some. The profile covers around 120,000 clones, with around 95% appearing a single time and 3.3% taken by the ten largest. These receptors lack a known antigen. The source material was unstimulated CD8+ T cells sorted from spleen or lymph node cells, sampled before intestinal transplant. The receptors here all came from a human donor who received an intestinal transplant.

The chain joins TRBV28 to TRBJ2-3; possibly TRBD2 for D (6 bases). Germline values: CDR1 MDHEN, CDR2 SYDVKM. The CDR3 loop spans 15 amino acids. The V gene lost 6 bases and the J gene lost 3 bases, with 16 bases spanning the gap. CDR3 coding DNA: TGTGCCAGCAGCCTGAGACTAGTCGGGACAGATACGCAGTATTTT. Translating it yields CASSLRLVGTDTQYF. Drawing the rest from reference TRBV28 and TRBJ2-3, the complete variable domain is DVKVTQSSRYLVKRTGEKVFLECVQDMDHENMFWYRQDPGLGLRLIYFSYDVKMKEKGDIPEGYSVSREKKERFSLILESASTNQTSMYLCASSLRLVGTDTQYFGPGTRLTVL.

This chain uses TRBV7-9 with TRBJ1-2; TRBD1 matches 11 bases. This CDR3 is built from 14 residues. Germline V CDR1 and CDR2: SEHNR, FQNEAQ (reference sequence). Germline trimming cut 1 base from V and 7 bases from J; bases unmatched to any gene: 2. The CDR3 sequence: CASSLGGQGAGYTF. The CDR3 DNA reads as TGTGCCAGCAGCTTAGGCGGACAGGGGGCTGGCTACACCTTC.